This T cell receptor (beta chain) was identified in a study of blood T cell repertoires in COVID-19. Study-level background: There were acute and convalescent COVID-19 samples, and they came from the United States, Italy and Spain.

The J segment lost 2 bases and the V segment lost 5 bases, leaving 9 bases of the junction unmatched. Per the germline V gene, CDR1 is SGHAT and CDR2 is FQDESV (reference sequence). The CDR3 is 15 residues long. As handled by the study authors: The authors estimated nucleated cell counts from reference gene primer amplification. Clones were sequenced by immunoSEQ multiplex PCR, and TCRdb holds only the in-frame ones, with some missing. The V and J calls and clone size are taken from that table; D and trimming were inferred from the DNA. The repertoire holds approximately 150,000 clones, with approximately 89% as singletons. This clone is medium-sized within its sample.

The sequenced material came from peripheral blood. The chain uses TRBV11-1 and TRBJ2-7; TRBD1 matches at 7 bases. The sequence came from a man between 60 and 75 years old with active or convalescent COVID-19. CDR3 DNA: TGTGCCAGCAGCCCGGGACAGCCCAAACCCTACGAGCAGTACTTC. This codes for CASSPGQPKPYEQYF.